This is a list of T cell receptor beta chains from one sample in a study of blood T cell repertoires in COVID-19. Sequencing was performed with immunoSEQ multiplex PCR; in TCRdb, only in-frame clones are kept and a portion is missing. The table lists 300,000 to 350,000 clones, roughly 87% of them singletons. Sequences were obtained from peripheral blood. The source is a man between 18 and 29 years old with active or convalescent COVID-19. Each CDR3 is given with its conserved first and last residue. Each record gives: D gene, V gene, clone size, CDR3 length, J gene, CDR3 DNA, CDR3 protein. A D gene is named only where the DNA matches it firmly. Size tells how often a clone was seen (once, few, many) or the class of an expanded clone, and some rows leave it out.

TRBD1	TRBV15	NA	17	TRBJ2-1	TGTGCCACCAGCAGAGGATTGGACAGGGCGGGCTACAATGAGCAGTTCTTC	CATSRGLDRAGYNEQFF
TRBD2	TRBV27	NA	17	TRBJ2-2	TGTGCCAGCAGCCCTAATGGCGGGGGATTGAACACCGGGGAGCTGTTTTTT	CASSPNGGGLNTGELFF
NA	TRBV7-2	NA	15	TRBJ1-5	TGTGCCAGCAGCTTAGATGGCGGTGCAAATGAGCCCCAGCATTTT	CASSLDGGANEPQHF
NA	TRBV19	NA	14	TRBJ2-1	TGTGCCAGTAGTATACGACTAGAATACAATGAGCAGTTCTTC	CASSIRLEYNEQFF
NA	TRBV19	once	14	TRBJ1-4	TGTGCCAGTAGTATCGGGGTCTATAACGAAAAACTGTTTTTT	CASSIGVYNEKLFF
NA	TRBV5-1	NA	13	TRBJ2-5	TGCGCCAGCAGCTGGACATACCAAGAGACCCAGTACTTC	CASSWTYQETQYF
TRBD1	TRBV2	NA	14	TRBJ1-2	TGTGCCAGCAGAAATCCGGGACAGTTAGGGGGCTACACCTTC	CASRNPGQLGGYTF
NA	TRBV10-3	NA	16	TRBJ1-6	TGTGCCCCCACGAGCGACAGAAGCTCCTATAATTCACCCCTCCACTTT	CAPTSDRSSYNSPLHF
NA	TRBV11-3	NA	13	TRBJ1-1	TGTGCCAGCAGCTTGGGACAGAACACTGAAGCTTTCTTT	CASSLGQNTEAFF
NA	TRBV6-5	NA	13	TRBJ2-7	TGTGCCAGCAGAAAAGGGACTGACTACGAGCAGTACTTC	CASRKGTDYEQYF
NA	TRBV4-1	NA	13	TRBJ1-5	TGCGCCAGCAGCCAAGACCTACTCGGGCCCCAGCATTTT	CASSQDLLGPQHF
NA	TRBV29-1	few	13	TRBJ1-6	TGCAGCGTTGCGGCAGGGACAAATTCACCCCTCCACTTT	CSVAAGTNSPLHF
NA	TRBV7-8	once	16	TRBJ2-2	TGTGCCAGCAGCTTAGGGCTTAACCCGAACACCGGGGAGCTGTTTTTT	CASSLGLNPNTGELFF
NA	TRBV9	NA	14	TRBJ2-3	TGTGCCAGCAGCGTGGCTAGCGGCACAGATACGCAGTATTTT	CASSVASGTDTQYF
NA	TRBV7-3	NA	14	TRBJ2-3	TGTGCCAGCAGCGTGACGGGGGAGAAAGATACGCAGTATTTT	CASSVTGEKDTQYF
NA	TRBV15	NA	14	TRBJ1-1	TGTGCCACCAGCAGAGATGGCATGAACACTGAAGCTTTCTTT	CATSRDGMNTEAFF
NA	TRBV4-1	NA	15	TRBJ1-1	TGCGCCAGCAGCCAAGAGGTTGCGGGGCCCACTGAAGCTTTCTTT	CASSQEVAGPTEAFF
TRBD2	TRBV15	NA	12	TRBJ2-1	TGTGCCACCAGCGGGGGGGGCAATGAGCAGTTCTTC	CATSGGGNEQFF
NA	TRBV10-3	NA	14	TRBJ1-2	TGTGCCATCAGTGAGAGGACAGACATCTATGGCTACACCTTC	CAISERTDIYGYTF
TRBD1	TRBV4-2	few	14	TRBJ2-7	TGTGCCAGCAGCCTTACAGGGGGATTCTACGAGCAGTACTTC	CASSLTGGFYEQYF
NA	TRBV25-1	NA	13	TRBJ1-3	TGTGCCAGCAGTGAGAACAGCGGAAACACCATATATTTT	CASSENSGNTIYF
TRBD1	TRBV5-6	NA	15	TRBJ1-2	TGTGCCAGCAGCAAAGATAACAGGGGGCTCTATGGCTACACCTTC	CASSKDNRGLYGYTF
NA	TRBV11-2	NA	13	TRBJ2-3	TGTGCCAGCAGCTTAGATTTTGCTAGCGTGCAGTATTTT	CASSLDFASVQYF
TRBD2	TRBV7-9	NA	16	TRBJ2-3	TGTGCCAGCAGAACCGGGACTAGCGGGAGTCTAGATACGCAGTATTTT	CASRTGTSGSLDTQYF
NA	TRBV28	NA	13	TRBJ1-1	TGTGCCAGCAGGTACACCCCACAGACTGAAGCTTTCTTT	CASRYTPQTEAFF
TRBD2	TRBV6-2/TRBV6-3	NA	15	TRBJ2-3	TGTGCCAGCAGTTTAGCGGGGGGCCTCGGAGATACGCAGTATTTT	CASSLAGGLGDTQYF
NA	TRBV18	NA	12	TRBJ2-3	TGTGCCAGCTCAACAAAATCAGATACGCAGTATTTT	CASSTKSDTQYF
TRBD1	TRBV14	NA	16	TRBJ2-3	TGTGCCAGCAGCCGCACAGACAGGGGCCTCACAGATACGCAGTATTTT	CASSRTDRGLTDTQYF
NA	TRBV5-1	NA	14	TRBJ1-5	TGCGCCAGCAGCTTGTCAGGGGTCAATCAGCCCCAGCATTTT	CASSLSGVNQPQHF
NA	TRBV7-2	NA	14	TRBJ1-3	TGTGCCAGCAGCCTCGCGAGTTTTGGAAACACCATATATTTT	CASSLASFGNTIYF
NA	TRBV15	NA	11	TRBJ2-7	TGTGCCACCAGCACAGGATACGAGCAGTACTTC	CATSTGYEQYF
NA	TRBV4-3	NA	13	TRBJ1-2	TGCGCCAGCAGCCCCTCAGGGAACTATGGCTACACCTTC	CASSPSGNYGYTF
TRBD2	TRBV7-2	NA	14	TRBJ2-1	TGTGCCAGCAGCCTAACTAGCGGGGGAATGAGGCAGTTCTTC	CASSLTSGGMRQFF
NA	TRBV19	once	17	TRBJ2-2	TGTGCCAGTAGTATAGTGGTCCGCGAAAGATACACCGGGGAGCTGTTTTTT	CASSIVVRERYTGELFF
TRBD2	TRBV5-1	NA	18	TRBJ2-1	TGCGCCAGCAGCTTGCGGTTCTCTAGCGGAGGGTCCTACAATGAGCAGTTCTTC	CASSLRFSSGGSYNEQFF
NA	TRBV19	NA	11	TRBJ2-1	TGTGCCAGTAGTCTCGTCAATGAGCAGTTCTTC	CASSLVNEQFF
NA	TRBV7-9	NA	13	TRBJ1-5	TGTGCCAGCAGCTTAAGCGGCAATCAGCCCCAGCATTTT	CASSLSGNQPQHF
TRBD2	TRBV4-1	NA	16	TRBJ2-1	TGCGCCAGCAGCCAAGAGATCCTAGCGGGAAGCAATGAGCAGTTCTTC	CASSQEILAGSNEQFF
NA	TRBV11-2	NA	13	TRBJ2-7	TGTGCCAGCAGCTTACTTCAAGGAGGCGAGCAGTACTTC	CASSLLQGGEQYF
TRBD2	TRBV5-6	few	16	TRBJ2-3	TGTGCCAGCAGCTTGAGGCGTGCGGGAGATGCAGATACGCAGTATTTT	CASSLRRAGDADTQYF
NA	TRBV7-8	NA	13	TRBJ1-1	TGTGCCAGCAGTGAGGGACAGAACACTGAAGCTTTCTTT	CASSEGQNTEAFF
TRBD1	TRBV5-5	NA	15	TRBJ1-5	TGTGCCAGCAGCTTGGGGCAGGGGGCGCGGCAGCCCCAGCATTTT	CASSLGQGARQPQHF
NA	TRBV18	once	15	TRBJ2-7	TGTGCCAGCTCACGGTCGGCGGGACCCCGCGGCGAGCAGTACTTC	CASSRSAGPRGEQYF
NA	TRBV7-8	NA	15	TRBJ2-7	TGTGCCAGCAGCGAATTTCAGGGGCCCAGCTACGAGCAGTACTTC	CASSEFQGPSYEQYF
NA	TRBV27	NA	13	TRBJ2-2	TGTGCCACCCGCCTCCTAGGCACCGGGGAGCTGTTTTTT	CATRLLGTGELFF